This is a list of T cell receptor beta chains from one sample in a study of patients and donors after allogeneic stem cell transplantation. From the RT-PCR reads, TCRdb called clonotypes with MiXCR, one entry per CDR3 protein. The table lists 400,000 to 500,000 distinct CDR3 sequences, approximately 16% of them singletons. Sequenced sample: blood, either unsorted or a sorted T cell fraction (not recorded which). The receptors were gathered from a human donor who was either an allogeneic HSCT recipient or a stem cell or donor lymphocyte infusion donor (not recorded which). It is not recorded whose cells these are; they may come from a transplant donor. Both conserved end residues are part of each CDR3. A D gene is named only where the DNA matches it firmly. Rows may omit the clone size; those that give it use once, few, many or a size class.

V: TRBV7-2; D: TRBD1; J: TRBJ2-7; size: NA; DNA: TGTGCCAGCAGAGCCGGGACAGGGAAAAACGAGCAGTACTTC; CDR3: CASRAGTGKNEQYF
V: TRBV25-1; D: NA; J: TRBJ2-1; size: NA; DNA: TGTGCCAGCAGGTTGGACATCTACAATGAGCAGTTCTTC; CDR3: CASRLDIYNEQFF
V: TRBV24-1; D: TRBD2; J: TRBJ2-1; size: NA; DNA: TGTGCCACCAGTGGACTAGCGGGTGGTTATGAGCAGTTCTTC; CDR3: CATSGLAGGYEQFF
V: TRBV14; D: NA; J: TRBJ2-1; size: few; DNA: TGTGCCAGCAGCCAAGGGCTAGGCATTAACAATGAGCAGTTCTTC; CDR3: CASSQGLGINNEQFF
V: TRBV20-1; D: NA; J: TRBJ2-2; size: few; DNA: TGCAGTGCTAACGGACTAAACACCGGGGAGCTGTTTTTT; CDR3: CSANGLNTGELFF
V: TRBV7-9; D: NA; J: TRBJ1-1; size: NA; DNA: TGTGCCAGCACCTCGAACGACTGGGGAGACGGCACTGAAGCTTTCTTT; CDR3: CASTSNDWGDGTEAFF
V: TRBV9; D: NA; J: TRBJ2-1; size: NA; DNA: TGTGCCAGCAGCGTAGAGGGGGGGGCGAGTGAGCAGTTCTTC; CDR3: CASSVEGGASEQFF
V: TRBV12-3/TRBV12-4; D: NA; J: TRBJ2-1; size: many; DNA: TGTGCCAGCAGTTCCTCAGGGTTGAACAATGAGCAGTTCTTC; CDR3: CASSSSGLNNEQFF
V: TRBV6-5; D: NA; J: TRBJ2-3; size: NA; DNA: TGTGCCAGCAGTTACTCCCCCCCAAGGGGGGTAGATACGCAGTATTTT; CDR3: CASSYSPPRGVDTQYF
V: TRBV11-2; D: TRBD1; J: TRBJ1-5; size: NA; DNA: TGTGCCAGCAGCCCACTTCGGGACAGGGGTCAGCCCCAGCATTTT; CDR3: CASSPLRDRGQPQHF
V: TRBV19; D: TRBD2; J: TRBJ2-7; size: NA; DNA: TGTGCCAGTAGCTGGAGCGGGGCCCATGACGGCGAGCAGTACTTC; CDR3: CASSWSGAHDGEQYF
V: TRBV20-1; D: TRBD2; J: TRBJ2-5; size: many; DNA: TGCAGTGCTAGAGATGCGCGGGAGGGACGAGAGACCCAGTACTTC; CDR3: CSARDAREGRETQYF
V: TRBV6-1; D: TRBD1; J: TRBJ2-3; size: NA; DNA: TGTGCCAGCAGGAACCGGGACAGGGTGAGGGATACGCAGTATTTT; CDR3: CASRNRDRVRDTQYF
V: TRBV10-3; D: TRBD1; J: TRBJ2-7; size: many; DNA: TGTGCCATCAGATCGGACAGGGGCGATTACGAGCAGTACTTC; CDR3: CAIRSDRGDYEQYF
V: TRBV6-2/TRBV6-3; D: NA; J: TRBJ2-7; size: few; DNA: TGTGCCAGCAGTTACTTGGCTTTTGGGGAGCAGTACTTC; CDR3: CASSYLAFGEQYF
V: TRBV9; D: NA; J: TRBJ2-5; size: NA; DNA: TGTGCCAGCAGCGATCTCCGGGACGGAACTCAAGAGACCCAGTACTTC; CDR3: CASSDLRDGTQETQYF
V: TRBV10-3; D: NA; J: TRBJ2-3; size: few; DNA: TGTGCCATCAGTGAGTCGCTGGGCAGAGCTAGCACAGATACGCAGTATTTT; CDR3: CAISESLGRASTDTQYF
V: TRBV29-1; D: NA; J: TRBJ1-1; size: many; DNA: TGCAGCGTTGCCACGAGGGGGGGGAACACTGAAGCTTTCTTT; CDR3: CSVATRGGNTEAFF
V: TRBV7-9; D: NA; J: TRBJ2-7; size: few; DNA: TGTGCCAGCACCTCTCTCGGGTACGAGCAGTACTTC; CDR3: CASTSLGYEQYF
V: TRBV18; D: NA; J: TRBJ1-1; size: NA; DNA: TGTGCCAGCTCACCATTGGCAGTTGACACTGAAGCTTTCTTT; CDR3: CASSPLAVDTEAFF
V: TRBV5-1; D: NA; J: TRBJ2-2; size: NA; DNA: TGCGCCAGCAGCTTGCGGGAGCTCGGGGAGCTGTTTTTT; CDR3: CASSLRELGELFF
V: TRBV5-1; D: TRBD1; J: TRBJ1-4; size: few; DNA: TGCGCCAGCAGCTCGGGACAGGGGGCGGCTAATGAAAAACTGTTTTTT; CDR3: CASSSGQGAANEKLFF
V: TRBV25-1; D: NA; J: TRBJ1-1; size: few; DNA: TGTGCCAGCACCCCTAAGGGACGGAGGAACACTGAAGCTTTCTTT; CDR3: CASTPKGRRNTEAFF
V: TRBV3-1; D: TRBD2; J: TRBJ2-3; size: few; DNA: TGTGCCAGCAGCCTTGGGGCGGGGGGGCCTTTTAGCACAGATACGCAGTATTTT; CDR3: CASSLGAGGPFSTDTQYF
V: TRBV12-3/TRBV12-4; D: TRBD1; J: TRBJ2-7; size: NA; DNA: TGTGCCAGCAATCGACAGGGTTCTTACGAGCAGTACTTC; CDR3: CASNRQGSYEQYF
V: TRBV5-5; D: NA; J: TRBJ2-2; size: many; DNA: TGTGCCAGCAGCTGGGTAGCGACAGAGAACACCGGGGAGCTGTTTTTT; CDR3: CASSWVATENTGELFF
V: TRBV6-2/TRBV6-3; D: TRBD2; J: TRBJ2-1; size: many; DNA: TGTGCCAGCAGACCCGGGACTAGTGTCTACAATGAGCAGTTCTTC; CDR3: CASRPGTSVYNEQFF
V: TRBV2; D: TRBD1; J: TRBJ2-1; size: few; DNA: TGTGCCAGCAGGCACAGGGGGCTCACAAACAATGAGCAGTTCTTC; CDR3: CASRHRGLTNNEQFF
V: TRBV30; D: TRBD1; J: TRBJ1-5; size: few; DNA: TGTGCCTGGAGTCCGGACAGGGAGGGTCAGCCCCAGCATTTT; CDR3: CAWSPDREGQPQHF
V: TRBV7-2; D: TRBD2; J: TRBJ2-1; size: NA; DNA: TGTGCCAGCAGCCTCAAACTTAGCGGGGGGGCCGGCAATGAGCAGTTCTTC; CDR3: CASSLKLSGGAGNEQFF
V: TRBV10-3; D: TRBD1; J: TRBJ1-1; size: few; DNA: TGTGCCATCAGTGAGTCTGCGACAGGGGGTACTGCTTTCTTT; CDR3: CAISESATGGTAFF
V: TRBV7-3; D: NA; J: TRBJ2-5; size: NA; DNA: TGTGCCAGCAGCCCCGGACACTCCGGCCAAGAGACCCAGTACTTC; CDR3: CASSPGHSGQETQYF
V: TRBV20-1; D: NA; J: TRBJ2-3; size: few; DNA: TGCAGTGCTAGGACCAGGGACTCGACAGATACGCAGTATTTT; CDR3: CSARTRDSTDTQYF